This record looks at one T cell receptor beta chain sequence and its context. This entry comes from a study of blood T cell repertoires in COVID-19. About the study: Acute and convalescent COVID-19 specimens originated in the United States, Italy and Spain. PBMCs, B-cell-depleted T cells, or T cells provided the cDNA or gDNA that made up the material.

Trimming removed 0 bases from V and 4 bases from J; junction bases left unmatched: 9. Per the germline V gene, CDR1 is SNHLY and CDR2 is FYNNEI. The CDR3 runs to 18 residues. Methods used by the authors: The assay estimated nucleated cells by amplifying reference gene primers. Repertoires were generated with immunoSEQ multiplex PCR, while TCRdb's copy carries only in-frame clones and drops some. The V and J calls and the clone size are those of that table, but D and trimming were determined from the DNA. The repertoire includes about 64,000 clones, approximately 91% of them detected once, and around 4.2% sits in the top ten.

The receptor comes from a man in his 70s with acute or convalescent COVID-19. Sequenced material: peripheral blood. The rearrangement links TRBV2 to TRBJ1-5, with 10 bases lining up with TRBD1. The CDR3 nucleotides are TGTGCCAGCAGTGAAGCGGGGACAGGGGTCATTGGGAATCAGCCCCAGCATTTT. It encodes CASSEAGTGVIGNQPQHF.